This TCR beta chain came from a study of cytomegalovirus exposure and HLA in healthy donors. Germline assignment: CDR1 MDHEN and CDR2 SYDVKM. This CDR3 contains 14 residues. Trimming removed 11 bases at V and 0 bases at J, with 14 bases between. The PCR used 60 Vbeta and 13 Jbeta primers. Clones were read by immunoSEQ multiplex PCR, and TCRdb kept only the in-frame ones, dropping some. The table has about 120,000 clones, approximately 80% seen once. This sequence joins TRBV28 and TRBJ1-3; D is possibly TRBD1 (5 bases). The sequence came from a woman aged 40 to 49 in good health and CMV-seronegative. The specimen sequenced was PBMCs. CDR3 coding DNA: TGTGCCCACTCGGGGGGAAACTCTGGAAACACCATATATTTT. It yields the protein CAHSGGNSGNTIYF.